This T cell receptor (beta chain) came from a study of post-analysis software for immune sequencing data. Study observations and caveats: Significantly lower normalized Chao1 diversity was found in patients with multiple sclerosis relative to controls. Strong co-clustering by F measure linked samples that shared a preparation batch. Four or five TRBV segments were significantly more frequent in patients than in controls. TRBV5-6, TRBV5-1 and TRBV20-1 were among these segments.

Deletions cut 7 bases from V and 10 bases from J, with 20 bases between. The CDR3 spans 14 residues. Germline V lookup: CDR1 MNHNY, CDR2 SVGAGI (reference sequence). Unique molecular identifiers tagged the TCR beta cDNA libraries. Each sample of about 0.95 to 11 million input T cells yielded roughly 500,000 cDNA molecules, so each molecule approximated one T cell. In TCRdb, the PCR reads were re-called with MiXCR into one record per CDR3 protein. The profile shows 750,000 to 900,000 distinct CDR3 sequences, 46% of them singletons. A remark on this clonotype: What it recognizes is unknown.

The chain links TRBV6-6 to TRBJ2-1; D is possibly TRBD2 (5 bases). Sequenced material: blood. The receptor comes from a girl aged 5 to 17 with multiple sclerosis. CDR3 DNA: TGTGCCAGCAACGAATTAGGAGGCACCACCGAGCAGTTCTTC. It is translated as CASNELGGTTEQFF.